These 27 T cell receptor beta chains were sequenced from one sample in a study of blood T cell repertoires in COVID-19. Repertoires were generated with immunoSEQ multiplex PCR, while TCRdb's copy carries only in-frame clones and drops some. The sample has 35,000 to 45,000 clones, about 91% seen once; the top ten hold around 5.8%. The sample was peripheral blood. The receptors here all came from a woman older than 75 with acute or convalescent COVID-19.

This chain joins TRBV10-3 and TRBJ1-1; possible D gene TRBD1, 6 bases. Germline V gene data show CDR1 as ENHRY and CDR2 as SYGVKD. This CDR3 is 15 amino acids long. Trimming took 3 bases from V and 5 from J, leaving 16 bases between them. The CDR3 nucleotides are TGTGCCATCAGTGATAGGGTCAGGGGAGAGACTGAAGCTTTCTTT. Encoded protein: CAISDRVRGETEAFF.

The chain's CDR3 is CATSRDLDSQKAFF. The CDR3, as DNA: TGTGCCACCAGCAGAGATCTTGACAGTCAGAAAGCTTTCTTT. The chain couples TRBV15 to TRBJ1-1; maybe TRBD1 (5 bases). V was cut by 0 bases and J by 9 bases, with 14 bases left in between. CDR3 size: 14 residues. Germline V gene lookup returns CDR1 LNHNV and CDR2 YYDKDF (reference sequence).

The chain uses TRBV2 and TRBJ2-4; 10 nucleotides match TRBD1. This CDR3 has 12 amino acids. The V gene end was trimmed by 10 bases and the J gene end by 8 bases; junction bases not matched to a gene: 5. Per germline, CDR1 SNHLY and CDR2 FYNNEI. The chain's CDR3 is CATRDRGYIQYF. CDR3 nucleotides: TGTGCCACCCGGGACAGGGGTTACATTCAGTACTTC.

The V and J genes are TRBV5-1 and TRBJ2-2; D perhaps matches TRBD2 (6 bases). The germline gives CDR1 SGHRS, CDR2 YFSETQ. The CDR3 totals 15 residues. Trimming left V 0 bases short and J 6 bases short, with 12 bases between. Written as DNA, the CDR3 is TGCGCCAGCAGCTTGGGGGCAGGGAGGCCCGGGGAGCTGTTTTTT. It specifies CASSLGAGRPGELFF.

This clone appeared a single time. The chain employs TRBV10-3 and TRBJ1-1; D ambiguous. CDR1 is ENHRY and CDR2 is SYGVKD in the germline V gene. The CDR3 has 11 residues. Trimming removed 10 bases from V and 0 bases from J, with 6 bases in between. The CDR3 region has the DNA TGTGCCACGAGAGTGAACACTGAAGCTTTCTTT. This gives the protein CATRVNTEAFF.

The V gene is TRBV5-4, the J gene TRBJ1-4; D might be TRBD1 (5 bases). CDR3 length: 15 amino acids. Germline V gives CDR1 SGHNT, CDR2 YYREEE (reference sequence). The germline V and J ends were trimmed by 4 bases and 3 bases, with 13 bases remaining between them. The CDR3: CASSAGGGANEKLFF. The CDR3 coding sequence is TGTGCCAGCAGCGCGGGAGGAGGGGCTAATGAAAAACTGTTTTTT.

The V and J genes are TRBV19 and TRBJ2-7; maybe TRBD1 (6 bases). Deletions cut 5 bases from V and 0 bases from J, with 11 bases between. Germline CDR1 reads LNHDA; CDR2 reads SQIVND (reference sequence). The CDR3 sequence is 14 residues long. CDR3 bases: TGTGCCAGTAGTGCCTGGGACAACTCCTACGAGCAGTACTTC. Amino acid sequence: CASSAWDNSYEQYF.

This clone has just one count. The chain has TRBV3-1 (or the pseudogene TRBV3-2) and TRBJ2-3; 9 bases match TRBD2. This CDR3 is 14 amino acids long. Trimming took 7 bases from V and 7 from J; bases not matched to a gene: 9. Germline CDR1 and CDR2: LGHDT and YNNKEL (reference sequence). CDR3 protein: CASKGGGGAYTQYF. The CDR3 DNA reads TGTGCCAGCAAAGGCGGCGGGGGGGCATATACGCAGTATTTT.

The CDR3: CASSARTGSYEQYF. DNA for the CDR3: TGTGCCAGCAGCGCCAGGACAGGGTCCTACGAGCAGTACTTC. The chain has TRBV5-4 and TRBJ2-7, with 8 bases matching TRBD1. This CDR3 has 14 amino acids. Germline loops: CDR1 SGHNT, CDR2 YYREEE (reference sequence). The trim removed 4 bases at V and 1 base at J, leaving 4 bases unmatched.

In its sample, this clone was seen once. For the CDR3, the DNA is TGCGCCAGCAGCTTGGCCCGAACGAAAGGACAGGGAACCTACGAGCAGTACTTC. It translates to CASSLARTKGQGTYEQYF. The chain couples TRBV5-1 to TRBJ2-7; 8 bases fit TRBD1. This CDR3 is built from 18 residues. The J segment lost 2 bases and the V segment lost 0 bases, leaving 13 bases of the junction unmatched. Germline-derived CDR1 and CDR2 are SGHRS and YFSETQ.

A few counts support this clone. V usage is TRBV2 and J usage is TRBJ1-5, with 12 bases aligning to TRBD1. This CDR3 spans 13 amino acids. With V trimmed by 8 bases and J by 6 bases, 2 bases remained unmatched. The V gene's germline CDR1 is SNHLY and CDR2 FYNNEI. CDR3 region: CASSGQGAQPQHF. The CDR3 region has the DNA TGTGCCAGCTCGGGACAGGGGGCTCAGCCCCAGCATTTT. Based on the CDR3 plus reference TRBV2 and TRBJ1-5, the full variable domain is EPEVTQTPSHQVTQMGQEVILRCVPISNHLYFYWYRQILGQKVEFLVSFYNNEISEKSEIFDDQFSVERPDGSNFTLKIRSTKLEDSAMYFCASSGQGAQPQHFGDGTRLSIL.

The chain joins TRBV3-1 (or the pseudogene TRBV3-2) to TRBJ1-6; D is uncertain. From germline, CDR1 is LGHDT and CDR2 YNNKEL (reference sequence). Trimming took 2 bases from V and 1 from J, leaving 9 bases between them. This CDR3 region has 16 residues. The CDR3 protein is CASSQQLSSYNSPLHF. The CDR3 DNA sequence: TGTGCCAGCAGCCAACAGTTGTCGTCCTATAATTCACCCCTCCACTTT.

This rearrangement joins TRBV5-1 to TRBJ1-1; 9 bases agree with TRBD1. CDR3 length: 14 amino acids. Per the germline V gene, CDR1 is SGHRS and CDR2 is YFSETQ. V shed 4 bases and J 1 base; nucleotides not matched to a gene: 2. CDR3 sequence reads: CASSTDRGNTEAFF. The CDR3 coding sequence is TGCGCCAGCAGCACGGACAGGGGGAACACTGAAGCTTTCTTT. Using reference TRBV5-1 and TRBJ1-1 for the parts outside the CDR3, the full variable domain is KAGVTQTPRYLIKTRGQQVTLSCSPISGHRSVSWYQQTPGQGLQFLFEYFSETQRNKGNFPGRFSGRQFSNSRSEMNVSTLELGDSALYLCASSTDRGNTEAFFGQGTRLTVV.

This chain joins TRBV2 and TRBJ2-7; 7 bases align to TRBD1. The CDR3 has 12 amino acids. The V and J ends lost 7 bases and 11 bases, in that order; junction bases with no gene match: 11. The germline V gene encodes CDR1 SNHLY and CDR2 FYNNEI. CDR3 region: CASNPNRGREYF. CDR3 nucleotide sequence: TGTGCCAGCAACCCTAACAGGGGTAGGGAGTACTTC.

The V and J genes are TRBV3-1 (or the pseudogene TRBV3-2) and TRBJ1-3, with D possibly being TRBD1 (6 bases). This CDR3 region has 15 residues. Germline V gene sequence: CDR1 LGHDT, CDR2 YNNKEL (reference sequence). With 4 bases removed from V and 1 base from J, the gap between germline ends came to 11 bases. CDR3 in DNA: TGTGCCAGCAGCCTCGGCACAGGGTCTGGAAACACCATATATTTT. Translated, it gives CASSLGTGSGNTIYF.

This chain joins TRBV6-5 and TRBJ1-1; D gene ambiguous. This CDR3 is built from 14 residues. In germline, CDR1 is MNHEY, CDR2 SVGAGI. The V gene lost 6 bases and the J gene lost 1 base, with 12 bases spanning the gap. The CDR3 region is CASRKTLGNTEAFF. The DNA of the CDR3 is TGTGCCAGCAGGAAGACATTGGGGAACACTGAAGCTTTCTTT.

This chain links TRBV4-1 with TRBJ1-4, with D perhaps TRBD1 (6 bases). The V gene's germline CDR1 is MGHRA and CDR2 YSYEKL. Between the trimmed V and J ends, which lost 1 base and 8 bases, there was a span of 14 bases. The CDR3 is 15 amino acids. The CDR3 nucleotides are TGCGCCAGCAGCCAAGGACAGGCCCTCGAAGAAAAACTGTTTTTT. Residues: CASSQGQALEEKLFF.

CDR3 in DNA: TGCGCCAGCAGCCAAGAAACAGGGTACTCCTACGAGCAGTACTTC. As protein: CASSQETGYSYEQYF. The genes are TRBV4-3 and TRBJ2-7, with D maybe TRBD1 (6 bases). CDR3 length: 15 amino acids. Germline V gives CDR1 LGHNA, CDR2 YSLEER. V was pared by 0 bases and J by 0 bases, with 9 bases between.

V is TRBV6-5 and J is TRBJ1-1, with D possibly TRBD1 on 5 matching bases. The CDR3 totals 13 residues. Trimming took 0 bases from V and 7 from J, leaving 9 bases between them. CDR1 MNHEY and CDR2 SVGAGI come from the germline V gene. CDR3 sequence (DNA): TGTGCCAGCAGTTACTCGGGTGACAGTGAAGCTTTCTTT. This translates into CASSYSGDSEAFF.

J is TRBJ1-2 and V is TRBV29-1; D call uncertain. Per the germline V gene, CDR1 is SQVTM and CDR2 is ANQGSEA. The ends were cut back, 4 bases at V and 4 bases at J, with 7 bases in the middle. CDR3 length: 11 amino acids. DNA for the CDR3: TGCAGCGTTGGCAACTCCTATGGCTACACCTTC. Amino acid sequence: CSVGNSYGYTF.

This chain joins TRBV29-1 and TRBJ1-5, with 9 bases that match TRBD1. Germline trimming cut 6 bases from V and 5 bases from J; bases unmatched to any gene: 5. The V gene's germline CDR1 is SQVTM and CDR2 ANQGSEA. The CDR3 is made up of 13 amino acids. Here the CDR3 DNA reads TGCAGCGTAGGGGGACAGGGAGATCAGCCCCAGCATTTT. Its translation: CSVGGQGDQPQHF.

The chain links TRBV6-1 to TRBJ1-2, with 7 bases aligning to TRBD1. The V segment lost 3 bases and the J segment 0 bases; nucleotides outside the gene matches: 4. Looked up from germline, CDR1 is MNHNS and CDR2 is SASEGT. The CDR3 contains 15 residues. The CDR3 here is CASSETGTSNYGYTF. CDR3 nucleotide sequence: TGTGCCAGCAGTGAGACAGGGACCTCTAACTATGGCTACACCTTC.

The CDR3 nucleotides are TGTGCCAGCAGGGTTACAGGGAACACTGAAGCTTTCTTT. Residues: CASRVTGNTEAFF. The chain employs TRBV2 and TRBJ1-1, with a weak D call TRBD1 (5 bases). The CDR3 has 13 amino acids. The ends were cut back, 6 bases at V and 1 base at J, with 9 bases in the middle. Germline CDR1 and CDR2: SNHLY and FYNNEI. Full variable domain (remainder filled in from reference TRBV2 and TRBJ1-1): EPEVTQTPSHQVTQMGQEVILRCVPISNHLYFYWYRQILGQKVEFLVSFYNNEISEKSEIFDDQFSVERPDGSNFTLKIRSTKLEDSAMYFCASRVTGNTEAFFGQGTRLTVV.

This rearrangement joins TRBV7-2 to TRBJ1-6; the D is unclear. Germline CDR1 reads SGHTA; CDR2 reads FQGNSA. The CDR3 covers 13 residues. With 2 bases removed from V and 7 bases from J, the gap between germline ends came to 6 bases. CDR3 residues: CASSLFENSPLHF. The CDR3 DNA reads TGTGCCAGCAGCTTATTTGAGAATTCACCCCTCCACTTT.

The chain employs TRBV7-3 and TRBJ1-1, with a tentative D call TRBD1 (6 bases). Germline loops: CDR1 SGHTA, CDR2 FQGTGA. This CDR3 is built from 13 residues. V dropped 6 bases and J dropped 1 base, with 9 bases sitting between them. DNA of the CDR3: TGTGCCAGCAGGCTGGGACAGAACACTGAAGCTTTCTTT. This encodes CASRLGQNTEAFF.

The sample holds one count of this clone. J is TRBJ1-3 and V is TRBV2; 7 bases map to TRBD1. Germline loops: CDR1 SNHLY, CDR2 FYNNEI. J was trimmed by 0 bases and V by 10 bases; bases with no gene match: 6. This CDR3 has 14 amino acids. The CDR3 loop reads CATVGQSSGNTIYF. The CDR3 DNA reads as TGTGCCACCGTGGGACAGAGCTCTGGAAACACCATATATTTT. Combining the CDR3 with reference TRBV2 and TRBJ1-3 gives the whole variable domain EPEVTQTPSHQVTQMGQEVILRCVPISNHLYFYWYRQILGQKVEFLVSFYNNEISEKSEIFDDQFSVERPDGSNFTLKIRSTKLEDSAMYFCATVGQSSGNTIYFGEGSWLTVV.

The CDR3 region has the DNA TGCAGCGTTGAGGGGACAGGGCAAGATACGCAGTATTTT. This sequence encodes CSVEGTGQDTQYF. V usage is TRBV29-1 and J usage is TRBJ2-3; 9 bases are a match to TRBD1. Germline trimming cut 3 bases from V and 5 bases from J; bases unmatched to any gene: 3. The CDR3 covers 13 residues. The germline V gene has CDR1 SQVTM and CDR2 ANQGSEA.